The source of this T cell receptor beta chain is a study of T cell responses to AZD1222 COVID-19 vaccine. General observations from the study: Once two AZD1222 doses were given, Spike-specific TCR breadth and depth went up. Mostly white British, mostly female donors; authors suggested clonal diversity may be underestimated. Nearly half of spike-specific TCRs reportedly target variant regions that are unmutated in the B.1.351 and B.1.1.7 variants.

The CDR3 is 13 residues long. The germline V gene has CDR1 LNHDA and CDR2 SQIVND (reference sequence). V was pared by 8 bases and J by 1 base, with 11 bases between. Comment on this clone: Its target is unknown.

The assay was immunoSEQ multiplex PCR, and TCRdb's table has in-frame clones only and misses some. The table includes 130,000 or so clones, over 90% detected once. This TCR derives from an adult in good health. Specimen: peripheral blood, collected on day 0 of AZD1222 vaccination. The chain combines TRBV19 with TRBJ1-1; D unclear. The CDR3 protein is CASHGRTNTEAFF. Here the CDR3 DNA reads TGTGCCAGTCACGGACGTACGAACACTGAAGCTTTCTTT.